The 16 T cell receptor beta chains below all came from one sample that was sequenced in a study of cytomegalovirus exposure and HLA in healthy donors. The PCR ran on 60 Vbeta and 13 Jbeta primers. Using immunoSEQ multiplex PCR, the repertoire was profiled, and TCRdb retains in-frame clones only, with some absent. This sample carries 150,000 to 200,000 clones, about 83% of them seen once, and the ten largest clones take about 5.6%. The sequencing sample was made of PBMCs. Receptor source: a woman aged 25 to 39 in good health and CMV-seropositive.

This clone has only one observation. The chain has TRBV5-1 and TRBJ2-7; weak D call: TRBD1 (5 bases). This CDR3 is built from 15 residues. Deletions cut 4 bases from V and 6 bases from J, with 20 bases between. CDR1 and CDR2 (germline): SGHRS, YFSETQ. Here the CDR3 DNA reads TGCGCCAGCAGCCCTCGACAGTCTTCCCTCGCCGAGCAGTACTTC. Protein: CASSPRQSSLAEQYF.

This chain links TRBV6-6 with TRBJ2-5; TRBD1 matches 9 bases. The J call may not be correct, given that the DNA end is closer to TRBJ2-7. This CDR3 is built from 15 residues. Germline CDR1 and CDR2: MNHNY and SVGAGI (reference sequence). The CDR3 DNA reads TGTGCCAGCAGTTTCTTACTGGGACAGGGCTACGAGCAGTACTTC. It encodes CASSFLLGQGYEQYF.

This chain uses TRBV6-1 with TRBJ1-1; D unclear. CDR3 length: 15 residues. V was clipped by 3 bases and J by 1 base, with 12 bases between them. CDR1 is MNHNS and CDR2 is SASEGT in the germline V gene. DNA of the CDR3: TGTGCCAGCAGTGATTTGGCAGTACCGAACACTGAAGCTTTCTTT. Protein sequence: CASSDLAVPNTEAFF.

The V gene is TRBV29-1, the J gene TRBJ2-3, with D perhaps matching TRBD1 (6 bases). The CDR3 is 13 residues long. Germline V lookup: CDR1 SQVTM, CDR2 ANQGSEA. V was trimmed by 7 bases and J by 1 base, leaving 12 bases between them. CDR3 sequence reads: CSARKGGTDTQYF. In nucleotides, the CDR3 is TGCAGCGCCCGAAAGGGGGGCACAGATACGCAGTATTTT.

This chain uses TRBV5-1 with TRBJ1-1; weak D call: TRBD1 (6 bases). With 0 bases removed from V and 1 base from J, the gap between germline ends came to 13 bases. CDR1 and CDR2 (germline): SGHRS, YFSETQ. This CDR3 region has 16 residues. The CDR3 here is CASSLGRGQSNTEAFF. The CDR3 DNA follows: TGCGCCAGCAGCTTGGGCCGGGGACAATCGAACACTGAAGCTTTCTTT.

The CDR3 nucleotides read TGTGCCAGCAGCGTAGAACTGCGGGGTGCCGGGGAGCTGTTTTTT. Protein sequence: CASSVELRGAGELFF. The V call is TRBV9, the J call TRBJ2-2; D may be TRBD2 (6 bases). V shed 0 bases and J shed 6 bases, with 12 bases lying between them. In germline, CDR1 is SGDLS, CDR2 YYNGEE. The CDR3 totals 15 residues.

The chain uses TRBV9 and TRBJ2-7; 7 bases align to TRBD1. Germline V gene data show CDR1 as SGDLS and CDR2 as YYNGEE. The CDR3 sequence is 14 residues long. V dropped 0 bases and J dropped 3; count of bases not matched to a gene: 3. The CDR3 loop reads CASSVEGQSYEQYF. CDR3 sequence (DNA): TGTGCCAGCAGCGTAGAGGGACAGAGCTACGAGCAGTACTTC. Together with reference TRBV9 and TRBJ2-7, the CDR3 gives the full variable domain: DSGVTQTPKHLITATGQRVTLRCSPRSGDLSVYWYQQSLDQGLQFLIQYYNGEERAKGNILERFSAQQFPDLHSELNLSSLELGDSALYFCASSVEGQSYEQYFGPGTRLTVT.

This clone was observed once. The chain joins TRBV28 to TRBJ1-1; the D is unclear. CDR3 length: 11 residues. V was clipped by 2 bases and J by 7 bases, with 5 bases between them. In germline, CDR1 is MDHEN, CDR2 SYDVKM. Written as DNA, the CDR3 is TGTGCCAGCAGTTTACAAATTGAAGCTTTCTTT. Translation: CASSLQIEAFF.

The chain couples TRBV5-1 to TRBJ2-7; TRBD1 aligns across 7 bases. The trim removed 5 bases at V and 4 bases at J, leaving 9 bases unmatched. CDR1 SGHRS and CDR2 YFSETQ come from the germline V gene. The CDR3 sequence is 14 residues long. CDR3 sequence reads: CASSSGRGTYEQYF. In nucleotides, the CDR3 is TGCGCCAGCAGTTCGGGCAGGGGGACATACGAGCAGTACTTC.

This clone showed up just once. Other DNA variants within this sample encode the same CDR3. This chain connects TRBV6-5 to TRBJ2-7; maybe TRBD2 (6 bases). Trimming removed 6 bases at V and 2 bases at J, with 8 bases between. The CDR3 is 12 residues long. The germline gives CDR1 MNHEY, CDR2 SVGAGI. Here the CDR3 DNA reads TGTGCCAGCAGAGGAGGGCCCTACGAGCAGTACTTC. Amino acid sequence: CASRGGPYEQYF.

J is TRBJ2-7 and V is TRBV27; 7 nucleotides match TRBD1. J gave up 2 bases and V 3 bases, and 4 bases lay outside the gene matches. Per germline, CDR1 MNHEY and CDR2 SMNVEV (reference sequence). There are 14 residues in the CDR3. The DNA of the CDR3 is TGTGCCAGCAGTTTTCAGGGGGTCCCCTACGAGCAGTACTTC. It codes for CASSFQGVPYEQYF.

The rearrangement uses TRBV5-1 and TRBJ2-7; 9 positions agree with TRBD1. The CDR3 sequence is 14 residues long. CDR1 is SGHRS and CDR2 is YFSETQ in the germline V gene. The V and J ends lost 4 bases and 4 bases, in that order; junction bases with no gene match: 6. CDR3 bases: TGCGCCAGCAGCGAAGACAGGGGGGAGTACGAGCAGTACTTC. This gives the protein CASSEDRGEYEQYF.

The chain employs TRBV7-8 and TRBJ1-4; D gene uncertain. Germline V gives CDR1 SGHVS, CDR2 FQNEAQ. This CDR3 is built from 12 residues. The V and J ends lost 5 bases and 7 bases respectively, with 8 bases between them. In DNA, the CDR3 is TGTGCCAGCAGCAGAAACGGTGAAAAACTGTTTTTT. Translation: CASSRNGEKLFF.

This clone was observed once. This chain connects TRBV10-3 to TRBJ2-5; 12 nucleotides line up with TRBD2. The J segment lost 2 bases and the V segment lost 5 bases, leaving 3 bases of the junction unmatched. The CDR3 totals 15 residues. Germline CDR1 reads ENHRY; CDR2 reads SYGVKD. CDR3 sequence: CAISSGLAGQETQYF. The CDR3 DNA reads TGTGCCATCAGTTCGGGACTAGCGGGTCAAGAGACCCAGTACTTC.

The genes are TRBV5-1 and TRBJ2-3; weak D call: TRBD1 (5 bases). The CDR3 runs 17 residues. The germline gives CDR1 SGHRS, CDR2 YFSETQ. The V and J ends lost 0 bases and 0 bases respectively, with 14 bases between them. CDR3 DNA: TGCGCCAGCAGCTTGGGATGGAATGGGGCGAGCACAGATACGCAGTATTTT. This codes for CASSLGWNGASTDTQYF.

This chain joins TRBV9 and TRBJ2-3; the match to TRBD2 covers 8 bases. The CDR3 has 17 amino acids. CDR1 is SGDLS, CDR2 YYNGEE, per germline. With 0 bases clipped from V and 2 bases from J, the junction kept 8 bases outside the gene matches. CDR3 DNA: TGTGCCAGCAGCGTAGCACCCGCGGGGGGCTTCACAGATACGCAGTATTTT. Translated: CASSVAPAGGFTDTQYF.